The rows below give T cell receptor beta chains drawn from one sample of a study of blood T cell repertoires in COVID-19. Assay: immunoSEQ multiplex PCR; the TCRdb copy retains only in-frame clones and omits some. The sample carries about 220,000 clones, roughly 89% recorded once. The source material was PBMCs or T cells enriched from blood (not recorded which). The receptors shown here come from a woman between 40 and 55 years old who had recovered from COVID-19. Each CDR3 is given with its conserved first and last residue. Clone sizes are given selectively: once, few, many, or a class where the clone is expanded.

>once|TRBJ1-2|TRBV28
CASNNNYGYTF
>-|TRBJ1-2|TRBV3-1/TRBV3-2
CASSQGGGPNYGYTF
>-|TRBJ2-5|TRBV2
CASSGRLVVKETQYF
>-|TRBJ1-1|TRBV25-1
CASSGGGGTEAFF
>-|TRBJ2-7|TRBV10-3
CAISASDRGRANEQYF
>-|TRBJ1-2|TRBV6-5
CASTDRADGYTF
>few|TRBJ2-5|TRBV7-2
CASSLDRGGETQYF
>-|TRBJ1-2|TRBV10-3
CAIKAGVNYGYTF
>-|TRBJ1-4|TRBV2
CASREDGPSNEKLFF
>once|TRBJ1-5|TRBV3-1/TRBV3-2
CASSQFVNQPQHF
>-|TRBJ1-6|TRBV14
CASRIWDRGFPLHF
>few|TRBJ2-1|TRBV12-3/TRBV12-4
CASTWDREGGGFF
>-|TRBJ2-3|TRBV6-4
CASSDPSATDTQYF
>-|TRBJ2-3|TRBV10-3
CAISEGGPGADTQYF
>-|TRBJ2-1|TRBV21-1
CASSKEGEELPPRDEQFF
>-|TRBJ1-1|TRBV5-1
CASSLDPLLNTEAFF
>-|TRBJ1-2|TRBV11-2
CASSPDRGYYGYTF
>-|TRBJ2-1|TRBV27
CASSRAAQVSYNEQFF
>-|TRBJ1-5|TRBV2
CASSRDYQPQHF
>-|TRBJ1-6|TRBV10-3
CAISGGLGGNSPLHF
>-|TRBJ2-2|TRBV2
CASSELRGSPGELFF
>-|TRBJ1-1|TRBV28
CASSSRGKTEAFF